What follows are 5 T cell receptor beta chains derived from one specimen sequenced in a study of radiation and T cells in renal cell carcinoma. The table came from immunoSEQ multiplex PCR; TCRdb's copy has only in-frame clones and leaves some out. Among around 140,000 clones listed, around 78% were seen once. Time point given: baseline pretreatment blood. Treatment in this sample: 15 Gy SBRT to primary tumor, nephrectomy 4 weeks later. The sequences come from blood, collected from a patient whose treatment included radiotherapy and nephrectomy. The source of these receptors is a woman aged 45-65 years with renal cell carcinoma.

The chain combines TRBV25-1 with TRBJ2-7; a weak D match, TRBD2 (6 bases). V was shortened by 10 bases and J by 0 bases, with 25 bases between the two germline ends. This CDR3 has 17 amino acids. Germline V gene sequence: CDR1 MGHDK, CDR2 SYGVNS. CDR3 in amino acids: CANNSSTLPGSSYEQYF. The DNA of the CDR3 is TGTGCCAACAATTCCTCTACCTTGCCCGGGAGCTCCTACGAGCAGTACTTC.

This clone was counted once. The chain uses TRBV27 and TRBJ1-5, with D possibly matching TRBD1 (5 bases). The CDR3 is 15 residues long. The germline V gene encodes CDR1 MNHEY and CDR2 SMNVEV (reference sequence). V was cut by 3 bases and J by 5 bases, with 14 bases left in between. The CDR3 DNA sequence: TGTGCCAGCAGTTTGGAAAGGGGCAGGGATCAGCCCCAGCATTTT. Translated: CASSLERGRDQPQHF.

Remarks on this clone: This sample includes further DNA sequences coding for the same CDR3. The CDR3 region is CASSVGTSGTDTQYF. CDR3 DNA sequence: TGTGCCAGCAGCGTTGGAACTAGCGGGACAGATACGCAGTATTTT. The rearrangement joins TRBV9 to TRBJ2-3, with 9 nucleotides matching TRBD2. Germline V CDR1 and CDR2: SGDLS, YYNGEE. The CDR3 covers 15 residues. V was pared by 2 bases and J by 3 bases, with 4 bases of the junction left unmatched. Full variable domain (missing parts from reference TRBV9 and TRBJ2-3): DSGVTQTPKHLITATGQRVTLRCSPRSGDLSVYWYQQSLDQGLQFLIQYYNGEERAKGNILERFSAQQFPDLHSELNLSSLELGDSALYFCASSVGTSGTDTQYFGPGTRLTVL.

The sample holds a few counts of this clone. This chain joins TRBV7-3 and TRBJ2-5; D not certain. Trimming took 5 bases from V and 5 from J, leaving 12 bases between them. The CDR3 loop spans 13 amino acids. The V gene's germline CDR1 is SGHTA and CDR2 FQGTGA. The CDR3 DNA reads TGTGCCAGCAGCCGGCGGTTGGGGGAGACCCAGTACTTC. It codes for CASSRRLGETQYF.

The V call is TRBV5-1, the J call TRBJ2-5; TRBD1 agrees at 7 bases. The CDR3 consists of 13 residues. V lost 6 bases and J lost 2; bases outside the gene matches: 4. Germline values: CDR1 SGHRS, CDR2 YFSETQ. The CDR3 sequence: CASKLQGQETQYF. The DNA for the CDR3 is TGCGCCAGCAAACTACAGGGGCAAGAGACCCAGTACTTC.